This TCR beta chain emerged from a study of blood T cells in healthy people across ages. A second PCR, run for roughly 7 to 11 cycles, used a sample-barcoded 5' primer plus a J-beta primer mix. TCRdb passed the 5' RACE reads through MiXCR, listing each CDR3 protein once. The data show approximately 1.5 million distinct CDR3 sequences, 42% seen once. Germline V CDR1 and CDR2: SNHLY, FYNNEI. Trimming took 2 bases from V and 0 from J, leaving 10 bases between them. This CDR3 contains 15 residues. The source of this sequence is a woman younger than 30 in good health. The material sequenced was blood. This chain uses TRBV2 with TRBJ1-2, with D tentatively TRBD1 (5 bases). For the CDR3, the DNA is TGTGCCAGCAGTGAAAGGGGCACGGCTAACTATGGCTACACCTTC. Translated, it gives CASSERGTANYGYTF.